These 30 T cell receptor beta chains were all obtained from the same sample, sequenced in a study of tumor-infiltrating lymphocytes in primary liver carcinoma. Germline DNA was also extracted, while the blood RNA originated from unsorted whole blood. TCR beta cDNA was made from approximately 540 ng total RNA with a constant-region primer. Each TCR beta library was derived from three nested multiplex PCR rounds that employed slightly modified ARM-PCR. Forward primers for TRBV1-TRBV30 and a C-beta reverse primer served the first two PCR rounds, at approximately 10 cycles each. One entry per CDR3 protein results from TCRdb running MiXCR on the multiplex PCR reads. The repertoire holds hundreds of thousands of distinct CDR3 sequences, with about three fifths as singletons. Sequencing used peripheral blood. Source of these receptors: a woman under 40 with primary liver carcinoma and hepatitis B virus infection.

The table lists this clonotype with many counts. The chain recombines TRBV28 with TRBJ2-7; tentative D call: TRBD2 (5 bases). Trimming stripped 6 bases from V and 6 bases from J, with 27 bases between. The length of the CDR3 is 17 residues. Germline-derived CDR1 and CDR2 are MDHEN and SYDVKM. CDR3 bases: TGTGCCAGCAGCCCCCGCTCCCTAGCCGTGGGCTTAGGCGAGCAGTACTTC. Amino acids: CASSPRSLAVGLGEQYF. Supplemented by reference TRBV28 and TRBJ2-7, the full variable domain reads DVKVTQSSRYLVKRTGEKVFLECVQDMDHENMFWYRQDPGLGLRLIYFSYDVKMKEKGDIPEGYSVSREKKERFSLILESASTNQTSMYLCASSPRSLAVGLGEQYFGPGTRLTVT.

As regards this clonotype: One end of the junction does not line up with germline, which may come from a read error. V is TRBV20-1 and J is TRBJ2-2; TRBD2 might be the D (5 bases). The CDR3 totals 14 residues. CDR1 is DFQATT and CDR2 is SNEGSKA in the germline V gene (reference sequence). This CDR3 is CSAIEGGRTGELFF. The DNA for the CDR3 is TGCAGTGCTATAGAAGGAGGACGGACTGGGGAGTTGTTTTTT.

In the case of this clonotype: The CDR3 end shows no conserved phenylalanine or tryptophan, and so a read error is likely. This chain links TRBV25-1 with TRBJ2-7, with 9 bases aligning to TRBD1. The CDR3 is made up of 16 amino acids. V shed 3 bases, J shed 2 bases, and the junction held 8 bases outside the gene matches. Germline-derived CDR1 and CDR2 are MGHDK and SYGVNS. In DNA form, the CDR3 reads TGTGCCAGCAGTGATTCCGGGACAGGGCACACCTACGAGCAGTACCTC. Translating it yields CASSDSGTGHTYEQYL.

There are many counts of this clonotype. The chain uses TRBV11-1 and TRBJ2-1, with 9 bases matching TRBD1. Germline CDR1 is SGHAT and CDR2 is FQDESV (reference sequence). This CDR3 contains 14 residues. Losses at the gene ends were 4 bases for V and 6 bases for J; bases not matched to a gene: 4. DNA of the CDR3: TGTGCCAGCAGCTGGGACAGGGCGGCCAATGAGCAGTTCTTC. It encodes CASSWDRAANEQFF.

As for this clonotype: This could be a read error, since a much larger clone is one nucleotide away. The CDR3 DNA sequence: TGTGCCAGCAACCAAGAGGTAGCGGGAGGGGACATTGAGCAGTTCTTC. Its protein is CASNQEVAGGDIEQFF. This chain links TRBV4-2 with TRBJ2-1; 11 nucleotides match TRBD2. CDR3 length: 16 amino acids. Germline V gene lookup returns CDR1 LGHNA and CDR2 YNFKEQ.

This clonotype was recorded a few times. The gene calls are TRBV6-6 and TRBJ2-4; tentative D call: TRBD1 (7 bases). V was pared by 8 bases and J by 3 bases, with 23 bases between. The CDR3 covers 17 residues. CDR1 is MNHNY and CDR2 is SVGAGI in the germline V gene (reference sequence). CDR3 residues: CASLSSTGRRGKNIQYF. In DNA form, the CDR3 reads TGTGCCAGCCTTTCGTCGACAGGGAGGCGCGGCAAAAACATTCAGTACTTC.

This chain links TRBV11-2 with TRBJ2-1; D might be TRBD2 (5 bases). V was pared by 0 bases and J by 16 bases, with 22 bases between. The V gene's germline CDR1 is SGHAT and CDR2 FQNNGV. This CDR3 region has 15 residues. The CDR3 region is CASSLDSGRYNGHFF. The CDR3 DNA is TGTGCCAGCAGCTTAGACAGCGGTAGATACAATGGGCACTTCTTC.

The chain recombines TRBV5-4 with TRBJ2-7; D remains unclear. In germline, CDR1 is SGHNT, CDR2 YYREEE (reference sequence). Deletions cut 0 bases from V and 3 bases from J, with 10 bases between. The CDR3 totals 14 residues. The CDR3 here is CASSLGWGGYEQYF. The DNA of the CDR3 is TGTGCCAGCAGCTTGGGCTGGGGTGGCTACGAGCAGTACTTC.

A word on this clonotype: This sequence may be a read error, since a much larger clone differs from it by one base. The chain combines TRBV12-3 or TRBV12-4 with TRBJ2-2; maybe TRBD2 (5 bases). V gave up 0 bases and J gave up 7 bases, with 6 bases separating them. The CDR3 runs 13 residues. The CDR3 nucleotides read TGTGCCAGCAGTTTAGCGGGAGTCGGGGAGCTGTTTTTT. This gives the protein CASSLAGVGELFF.

About this clonotype: This may arise from a read error, as a much more abundant clone is one base away. The chain recombines TRBV6-8 with TRBJ2-7; weak D call: TRBD2 (5 bases). Between the trimmed V and J ends, which lost 8 bases and 0 bases, there was a span of 17 bases. This CDR3 spans 15 amino acids. Germline CDR1 reads MNHGY; CDR2 reads SAAAGT. CDR3 nucleotides: TGTGCCAGCCATACCGAAAAGCGGTACTCCTACGAGCAGTACTTC. Translating gives CASHTEKRYSYEQYF.

This clonotype was observed a handful of times. As DNA, the CDR3 is TGTGCCAGCAGTTACATTTTAGGTGGCGACGAGCAGTACTTC. Translation: CASSYILGGDEQYF. The chain has TRBV6-2 or TRBV6-3 and TRBJ2-7; D gene uncertain. Germline assignment: CDR1 MNHEY and CDR2 SVGEGT. The CDR3 runs to 14 residues. V was clipped by 2 bases and J by 5 bases, with 13 bases between them.

For this clonotype: Mismatch with germline at one junction end may stem from a read error. V usage is TRBV11-1 and J usage is TRBJ2-2, with D possibly matching TRBD1 (6 bases). CDR3 length: 14 residues. Germline loops: CDR1 SGHAT, CDR2 FQDESV (reference sequence). For the CDR3, the DNA is TGTGCCAGCAGCTTATCTAGGCTAGCAGGGGAGCTGCTTTTT. Protein: CASSLSRLAGELLF.

V usage is TRBV28 and J usage is TRBJ2-7, with D tentatively TRBD1 (6 bases). CDR1 and CDR2 from the germline V gene are MDHEN and SYDVKM. The CDR3 extends over 13 amino acids. The V end lost 3 bases, the J end lost 3 bases, and 9 bases lay between the germline ends. The CDR3 spells CASSFTGFYEQYF. CDR3 nucleotide sequence: TGTGCCAGCAGTTTTACAGGGTTCTACGAGCAGTACTTC.

This clonotype appeared a few times. This chain connects TRBV7-9 to TRBJ2-3, with unresolved D. This CDR3 is 14 amino acids long. The germline V gene encodes CDR1 SEHNR and CDR2 FQNEAQ (reference sequence). Deletions cut 2 bases from V and 2 bases from J, with 8 bases between. This chain's CDR3 is CASSLSAVTDTQYF. CDR3 bases: TGTGCCAGCAGCTTATCTGCGGTCACAGATACGCAGTATTTT.

The table lists this clonotype with a few counts. The rearrangement links TRBV7-8 to TRBJ2-7; 7 nucleotides line up with TRBD1. Germline CDR1 SGHVS, CDR2 FQNEAQ. The CDR3 runs to 14 residues. Trimming removed 4 bases from V and 7 bases from J; junction bases left unmatched: 10. As DNA, the CDR3 is TGTGCCAGCAGCTCAAGACAGGGTAGAGAAGAGCAGTACTTC. This translates into CASSSRQGREEQYF. Full variable domain (remainder filled in from reference TRBV7-8 and TRBJ2-7): GAGVSQSPRYKVAKRGQDVALRCDPISGHVSLFWYQQALGQGPEFLTYFQNEAQLDKSGLPSDRFFAERPEGSVSTLKIQRTQQEDSAVYLCASSSRQGREEQYFGPGTRLTVT.

The chain uses TRBV28 and TRBJ2-7; 7 bases map to TRBD1. Losses at the gene ends were 6 bases for V and 3 bases for J; bases not matched to a gene: 5. The germline V gene encodes CDR1 MDHEN and CDR2 SYDVKM. This CDR3 is built from 13 residues. CDR3 nucleotides: TGTGCCAGCAGATGGACAGGCCACTACGAGCAGTACTTC. Protein: CASRWTGHYEQYF.

This clonotype was seen just once. An end of the junction does not agree with germline; a read error may underlie this. This chain links TRBV29-1 with TRBJ2-7; perhaps TRBD2 as D (5 bases). The CDR3 has 13 residues. Germline V lookup: CDR1 SQVTM, CDR2 ANQGSEA. CDR3 sequence reads: CGVSERGMNEQYF. In DNA, the CDR3 is TGCGGCGTTTCAGAACGGGGTATGAACGAGCAGTACTTC.

Comments on this clonotype: The CDR3 does not close with the conserved phenylalanine or tryptophan, likely indicating a read error. The chain links TRBV4-1 to TRBJ2-7, with D unclear. The CDR3 loop spans 14 amino acids. The germline V gene has CDR1 MGHRA and CDR2 YSYEKL. V lost 1 base to trimming and J lost 1 base, with 8 bases between them. This CDR3 is CASSQVGNSYEQYY. In DNA, the CDR3 is TGCGCCAGCAGCCAAGTTGGGAATTCCTACGAGCAGTACTAC.

Details on this clonotype: One end of the junction varies from germline; a read error may be responsible. The CDR3 sequence is CASSSLEGLTGGVELFF. CDR3 in DNA: TGTGCCAGCAGCTCCCTGGAGGGACTAACGGGAGGGGTGGAGTTGTTTTTT. The rearrangement joins TRBV11-2 to TRBJ2-2; TRBD2 matches 8 bases. Per the germline V gene, CDR1 is SGHAT and CDR2 is FQNNGV. The CDR3 runs to 17 residues.

This clonotype has more than one count but fewer than ten. The V call is TRBV7-9, the J call TRBJ2-7; D is uncertain. The CDR3 runs 15 residues. Between the trimmed V and J ends, which lost 2 bases and 2 bases, there was a span of 13 bases. Germline-derived CDR1 and CDR2 are SEHNR and FQNEAQ (reference sequence). CDR3 protein: CASSLNNLPPYEQYF. The DNA for the CDR3 is TGTGCCAGCAGCTTAAATAACTTACCCCCCTACGAGCAGTACTTC.

This clonotype occurred many times. This chain uses TRBV12-3 or TRBV12-4 with TRBJ2-4; tentative D call: TRBD2 (5 bases). This CDR3 has 16 residues. Trimming shortened V by 5 bases and J by 3 bases, and 17 bases separated the two germline ends. The CDR3 is CASSPLVWGVKNIQYF. CDR3 DNA sequence: TGTGCCAGCAGTCCTCTCGTTTGGGGAGTCAAAAACATTCAGTACTTC.

The rearrangement uses TRBV6-2 or TRBV6-3 and TRBJ1-5; 9 positions agree with TRBD1. Germline V gene data show CDR1 as MNHEY and CDR2 as SVGEGT. J was trimmed by 3 bases and V by 0 bases; bases with no gene match: 3. The length of the CDR3 is 16 residues. The CDR3: CASSYSGQGLNQPQHF. CDR3 bases: TGTGCCAGCAGTTACTCGGGACAGGGACTCAATCAGCCCCAGCATTTT.

At least ten counts were recorded for this clonotype. This chain uses TRBV6-5 with TRBJ2-7; D call uncertain. V gave up 0 bases and J gave up 2 bases, with 11 bases separating them. The CDR3 contains 15 residues. Germline CDR1 MNHEY, CDR2 SVGAGI. CDR3 in amino acids: CASSYSVSATYEQYF. In DNA form, the CDR3 reads TGTGCCAGCAGTTACTCGGTGTCTGCCACCTACGAGCAGTACTTC.

As for this clonotype: A read error is possible here, since a much larger clone lies one base away. This chain links TRBV12-3 or TRBV12-4 with TRBJ1-3, with D hard to call. CDR3 length: 13 amino acids. Trimming removed 9 bases from V and 0 bases from J, with 9 bases in between. As DNA, the CDR3 is TGTGCCAGGCAGCGCAACTCTGGAAACACCATATATTTT. Its protein is CARQRNSGNTIYF.

This rearrangement joins TRBV28 to TRBJ1-2; D is unresolved. V lost 6 bases to trimming and J lost 4 bases, with 12 bases between them. The CDR3 totals 13 residues. CDR1 is MDHEN, CDR2 SYDVKM, per germline. The DNA for the CDR3 is TGTGCCAGCAGGATCGGCGTCTCCTATGGCTACACCTTC. Its translation: CASRIGVSYGYTF.

Points on this clonotype: Sequence at one end of the junction differs from germline and may be a read error. The CDR3, as DNA: TGTGTCACCTTATCGTATGCAGGAGGCAATCAGCCGCAGCATTTT. As protein: CVTLSYAGGNQPQHF. The chain uses TRBV6-2 or TRBV6-3 and TRBJ1-5; D is uncertain. This CDR3 is 15 amino acids long. CDR1 MNHEY and CDR2 SVGEGT come from the germline V gene.

In its sample, this clonotype was seen once. One end of the junction is discordant with germline, which a read error may explain. The chain carries TRBV6-1 and TRBJ2-2; 10 bases match TRBD2. CDR3 length equals 18 residues. In germline, CDR1 is MNHNS, CDR2 SASEGT. The DNA of the CDR3 is TGTGCCGGCAGTGAGGCGCTAGCGGGAGCCGCGAACACCGGGGAGCTGTTTTTT. Translation: CAGSEALAGAANTGELFF.

The J gene is TRBJ2-3, the V gene TRBV7-8, with 7 bases aligning to TRBD2. Germline V CDR1 and CDR2: SGHVS, FQNEAQ. V gave up 7 bases and J gave up 0 bases; unmatched junction bases: 13. The CDR3 extends over 17 amino acids. CDR3 coding DNA: TGTGCCAGCAACTTCCTTCCAGGGACTACTAGCACAGATACGCAGTATTTT. It yields the protein CASNFLPGTTSTDTQYF.

V usage is TRBV13 and J usage is TRBJ2-5; D gene ambiguous. This CDR3 has 13 amino acids. The germline V gene encodes CDR1 PRHDT and CDR2 FYEKMQ (reference sequence). V dropped 3 bases and J dropped 2 bases, with 7 bases sitting between them. Here the CDR3 reads CASSLQEQETQYF. The CDR3 DNA reads TGTGCCAGCAGCTTGCAAGAACAAGAGACCCAGTACTTC.

This clonotype was seen a few times. The CDR3 DNA is TGTGCCAGCGAGGCCAGCGAGGGCTACACCTTC. It translates to CASEASEGYTF. The chain employs TRBV28 and TRBJ1-2; D is unresolved. CDR1 is MDHEN and CDR2 is SYDVKM in the germline V gene. The V end was cut by 8 bases, the J end by 8 bases, with 12 bases between. The CDR3 totals 11 residues.